Listed below are T cell receptor beta chains from one sample, sequenced in a study of blood T cells in healthy people across ages. TCRdb reprocessed the 5' RACE reads with MiXCR, giving one entry per CDR3 protein. The table records about 1.6 million distinct CDR3 sequences, roughly 32% of them present only once. The sequenced sample consisted of blood. The receptors were sampled from a woman aged 25 to 39 in good health. CDR3s include the opening cysteine and the closing phenylalanine or tryptophan. The order of the fields is J gene, V gene, D gene, CDR3 length, clone size, CDR3 DNA, CDR3 protein. A D gene is named only where the DNA matches it firmly. Clone size is not always given. Where it is, it says once, few, many or a class for expanded clones.

TRBJ2-5	TRBV3-1	TRBD2	16	.	TGTGCCAGCAGCCCCAGGACTAGCGGGAGGGCCGAGACCCAGTACTTC	CASSPRTSGRAETQYF
TRBJ2-7	TRBV4-1	.	16	.	TGCGCCAGCAGCCAAGATAAATCTAGCATCGGCAACGAGCAGTACTTC	CASSQDKSSIGNEQYF
TRBJ2-1	TRBV19	.	12	.	TGTGCCAGTAGTTTCAGATGGGGTGAGCAGTTCTTC	CASSFRWGEQFF
TRBJ2-7	TRBV12-3/TRBV12-4	TRBD1	15	.	TGTGCCAGCAGTTTCGTGTCAGGGGGCGGGAACGAGCAGTACTTC	CASSFVSGGGNEQYF
TRBJ2-7	TRBV20-1	TRBD2	16	.	TGCAGTGCTAGAGATATAGCGGGGAGACAGAACTACGAGCAGTACTTC	CSARDIAGRQNYEQYF
TRBJ1-1	TRBV27	.	16	.	TGTGCCAGCAGAATTACTCCAGGGGTTACGAACACTGAAGCTTTCTTT	CASRITPGVTNTEAFF
TRBJ2-5	TRBV7-9	.	15	few	TGTGCCAGCAGCTCCGTTGGCGGGATGGGAGAGACCCAGTACTTC	CASSSVGGMGETQYF
TRBJ1-4	TRBV29-1	.	11	.	TGCAGCGGGGGGACGGCCGAAAAACTGTTTTTT	CSGGTAEKLFF
TRBJ2-7	TRBV5-1	TRBD1	13	.	TGCACCAGCAGCCGGGACAGCTCCTACGAGCAGTACTTC	CTSSRDSSYEQYF
TRBJ2-3	TRBV5-1	.	15	few	TGCGCCAGCAGCTTGGACAGGAAAAGCACAGATACGCAGTATTTT	CASSLDRKSTDTQYF
TRBJ2-5	TRBV20-1	TRBD2	14	many	TGCAGTGCTAGTTTGGGACTAGCGGGAGAGACCCAGTACTTC	CSASLGLAGETQYF
TRBJ1-5	TRBV30	TRBD1	13	.	TGTGCCCGGAGCCGACAGGGGACCCAGCCCCAGCATTTT	CARSRQGTQPQHF
TRBJ2-7	TRBV4-2	.	14	many	TGTGCCAGCAGCCAAGGAGGGGAGAGCGACGAGCAGTACTTC	CASSQGGESDEQYF
TRBJ2-7	TRBV10-2	.	15	.	TGCGCCAGCAGTGATGGCCTGTCTAACTCCTACGAGCAGTACTTC	CASSDGLSNSYEQYF
TRBJ2-5	TRBV7-7	.	13	many	TGTGCCAGCAGCTTGGTGTACCAAGAGACCCAGTACTTC	CASSLVYQETQYF
TRBJ2-1	TRBV7-2	TRBD2	15	.	TGTGCCAGCAGCTTAGGGGGCGGGAGATTTAATGAGCAGTTCTTC	CASSLGGGRFNEQFF
TRBJ2-3	TRBV11-2	.	13	.	TGTGCCAGCGGCTTAGATAGGACTGAGAAGCAGTATTTT	CASGLDRTEKQYF
TRBJ1-1	TRBV3-1	.	14	few	TGTGCCAGCAGCCAAGGAGGCATGAACGCTGAAGCTTTCTTT	CASSQGGMNAEAFF
TRBJ1-2	TRBV20-1	.	13	.	TGCAGTGCCCTCATGGGGGGCAACTATGGCTACACCTTC	CSALMGGNYGYTF
TRBJ2-7	TRBV27	TRBD1	16	few	TGTGCCAGCAGCGATCTGACCGGGACAGGGCCGTACGAGCAGTACTTC	CASSDLTGTGPYEQYF
TRBJ2-7	TRBV7-9	.	14	.	TGTGCCAGCAGCTTGGCCGACAAGTCCTACGAGCAGTACTTC	CASSLADKSYEQYF
TRBJ2-3	TRBV7-2	TRBD2	16	few	TGTGCCAGCAGCTTAGAGGGGACTAGCGGGAAGGATACGCAGTATTTT	CASSLEGTSGKDTQYF
TRBJ2-7	TRBV6-1	TRBD2	16	.	TGTGCCAGCAGTGAAGCGCCGGGACTAGCGGTTTACGAGCAGTACTTC	CASSEAPGLAVYEQYF
TRBJ2-5	TRBV5-1	TRBD1	13	few	TGCGCCAGCAGCATTACAGGGGCAGAGACCCAGTACTTC	CASSITGAETQYF
TRBJ1-1	TRBV18	.	13	many	TGTGCCAGCTCTGAATACATGAACACTGAAGCTTTCTTT	CASSEYMNTEAFF
TRBJ2-1	TRBV7-8	TRBD2	18	.	TGTGCCAGCAGCCGCGAGCTAGCGGGGGGACCCCGCTTCAATGAGCAGTTCTTC	CASSRELAGGPRFNEQFF
TRBJ1-2	TRBV12-3/TRBV12-4	.	15	.	TGTGCCAGCACCTCTTCGACAGTTCCAGCGGGTGGCTACACCTTC	CASTSSTVPAGGYTF
TRBJ2-3	TRBV6-8	TRBD1	16	.	TGTGCCAGCAGTTACAAAGAAACAGGGGCCCAAGATACGCAGTATTTT	CASSYKETGAQDTQYF
TRBJ2-1	TRBV28	TRBD2	15	few	TGTGCCAGCAATAAAGCGGGAGGGCCTTACAATGAGCAGTTCTTC	CASNKAGGPYNEQFF
TRBJ1-1	TRBV28	.	16	.	TGTGCCAGCAGTTTAATTGGCCGGACCAGCGGCACTGAAGCTTTCTTT	CASSLIGRTSGTEAFF
TRBJ1-2	TRBV12-3/TRBV12-4	.	17	.	TGTGCCAGCACCATACCTGATGGACCGGGGATTAACTATGGCTACACCTTC	CASTIPDGPGINYGYTF
TRBJ2-4	TRBV27	TRBD1	14	.	TGTGCCAGCAGTTTTGACAGGGATGGAAACATTCAGTACTTC	CASSFDRDGNIQYF
TRBJ2-5	TRBV6-6	.	12	many	TGTGCCAGCAGTGACCAGGAAGAGACCCAGTACTTC	CASSDQEETQYF
TRBJ1-2	TRBV18	.	13	.	TGTGCCAGCTCACCACCCGTCGCAGCGGTCTACACCTTC	CASSPPVAAVYTF
TRBJ2-7	TRBV18	.	16	few	TGTGCCAGCTCACCGGGGGTAGGCGGGGGCTGGTACGAGCAGTACTTC	CASSPGVGGGWYEQYF
TRBJ2-1	TRBV9	.	15	.	TGTGCCAGCAGCGTAGCTTCGGACAGTTACAATGAGCAGTTCTTC	CASSVASDSYNEQFF
TRBJ2-2	TRBV7-2	.	15	.	TGTGCCAGCAGCCTGGACACGCTGAACACCGGGGAGCTGTTTTTT	CASSLDTLNTGELFF
TRBJ2-5	TRBV6-1	.	13	few	TGTGCCATCCCAGACGTACTCCAAGAGACCCAGTACTTC	CAIPDVLQETQYF
TRBJ1-5	TRBV28	TRBD1	18	few	TGTGCCAGCAGTTTGGCTGGGACAGGAGGGTTCCGCAATCAGCCCCAGCATTTT	CASSLAGTGGFRNQPQHF
TRBJ2-7	TRBV10-3	.	13	many	TGTGCCATCAGTCGTGACGGATCCTACGAGCAGTACTTC	CAISRDGSYEQYF
TRBJ1-1	TRBV12-3/TRBV12-4	.	14	.	TGTGCCAGCAGTTGTCGTGACAGTCGGGAGGAAGCTTTCTTT	CASSCRDSREEAFF
TRBJ1-2	TRBV3-1	TRBD1	13	few	TGTGCCAGCACCAGAGGGACAGGGGATGGCTACACCTTC	CASTRGTGDGYTF
TRBJ2-3	TRBV9	.	14	.	TGTGCCAGCAGCGTAGATATGGGAACAGATACGCAGTATTTT	CASSVDMGTDTQYF
TRBJ2-6	TRBV7-6	TRBD1	18	.	TGTGCCAGCAGCTTAGGGGACAGGCATAACTCTGGGGCCAACGTCCTGACTTTC	CASSLGDRHNSGANVLTF
TRBJ2-3	TRBV9	TRBD2	15	.	TGTGCCAGCAGCGCCGGGGGGGCCGGGGCAGATACGCAGTATTTT	CASSAGGAGADTQYF